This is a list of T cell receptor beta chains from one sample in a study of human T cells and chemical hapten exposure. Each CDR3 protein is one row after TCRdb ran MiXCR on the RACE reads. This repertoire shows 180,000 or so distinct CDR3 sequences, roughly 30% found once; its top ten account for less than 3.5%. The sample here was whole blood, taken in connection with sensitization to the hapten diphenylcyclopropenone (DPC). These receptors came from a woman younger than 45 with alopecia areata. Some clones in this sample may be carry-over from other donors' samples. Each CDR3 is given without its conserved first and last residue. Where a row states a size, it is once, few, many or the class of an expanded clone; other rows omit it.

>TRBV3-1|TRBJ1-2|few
ASSLTGIGYT
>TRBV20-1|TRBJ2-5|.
SAANQGVQY
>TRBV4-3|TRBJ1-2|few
ASSQDVGALHYGYT
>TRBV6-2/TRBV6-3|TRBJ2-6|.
ASSPDRSGANVLT
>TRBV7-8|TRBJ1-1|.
ASSLFTARGNTEAF
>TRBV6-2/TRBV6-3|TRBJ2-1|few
ASSYGDRNNEQF
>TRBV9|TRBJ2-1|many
ASSVVQGANEQF
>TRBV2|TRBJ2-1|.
ASRPASGNYNEQF
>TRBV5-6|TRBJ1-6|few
ASSLGQGVDSPLH
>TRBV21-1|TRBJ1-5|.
ASKWPQH
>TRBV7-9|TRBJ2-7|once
ASSGSGMYEQY
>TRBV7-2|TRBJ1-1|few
ASSRDLLLEAF
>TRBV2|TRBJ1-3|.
ASSGPGADTIY
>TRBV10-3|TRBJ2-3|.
ATRADGTDTQY
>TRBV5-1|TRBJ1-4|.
ASSFQGSDEKLF
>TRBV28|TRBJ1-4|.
ASRRGTDEKLF
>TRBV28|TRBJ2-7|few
ASSSGQGYYEQY
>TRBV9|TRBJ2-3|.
ASSVETSVDSDTQY
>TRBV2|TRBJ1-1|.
ASSKDRAGPNTEAF
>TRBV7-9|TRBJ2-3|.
ASSLRPPYTDTQY
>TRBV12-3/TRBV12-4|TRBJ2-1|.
ASSFRQGSEQF
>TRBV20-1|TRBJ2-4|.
SASGGETKNIQY
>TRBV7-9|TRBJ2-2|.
ASSWAGTSDTGELF
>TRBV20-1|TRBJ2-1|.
SPTSGLYNEQF
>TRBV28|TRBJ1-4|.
ASTKGRVFRGSGEKLF
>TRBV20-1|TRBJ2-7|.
SALSYYSGLAGGGEQY
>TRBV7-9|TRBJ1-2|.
ASSRPGESGYT
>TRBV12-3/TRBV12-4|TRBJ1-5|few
ASSTGFQPQH
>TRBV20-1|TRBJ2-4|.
SASWRQGIQY
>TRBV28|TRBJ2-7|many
ASSPGTGAYEQY
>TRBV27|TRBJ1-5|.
ASSSYGNQPQH
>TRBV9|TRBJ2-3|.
ASSVGTASTDTQY
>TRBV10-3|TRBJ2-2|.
AISGGSNRGTGELF
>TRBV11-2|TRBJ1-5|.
ASSGEGNQPQH
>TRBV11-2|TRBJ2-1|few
ASSLGTTSYNEQF
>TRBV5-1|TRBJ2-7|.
ASSSAPTGDEQY
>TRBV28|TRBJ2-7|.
ASSLSLNSYEQY
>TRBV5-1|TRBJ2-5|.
ASTGLGETQY
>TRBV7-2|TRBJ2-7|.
ASSLGDLAYEQY
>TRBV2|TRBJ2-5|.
ASSESRGEQETQY
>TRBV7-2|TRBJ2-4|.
ASSPRSKNIQY
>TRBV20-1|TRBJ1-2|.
SARDGTNGYT
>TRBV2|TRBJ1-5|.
ASCFGSSNQPQH
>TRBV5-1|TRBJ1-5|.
ASSLEGLGQPQH
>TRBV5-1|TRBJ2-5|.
ASSQQLAEQETQY